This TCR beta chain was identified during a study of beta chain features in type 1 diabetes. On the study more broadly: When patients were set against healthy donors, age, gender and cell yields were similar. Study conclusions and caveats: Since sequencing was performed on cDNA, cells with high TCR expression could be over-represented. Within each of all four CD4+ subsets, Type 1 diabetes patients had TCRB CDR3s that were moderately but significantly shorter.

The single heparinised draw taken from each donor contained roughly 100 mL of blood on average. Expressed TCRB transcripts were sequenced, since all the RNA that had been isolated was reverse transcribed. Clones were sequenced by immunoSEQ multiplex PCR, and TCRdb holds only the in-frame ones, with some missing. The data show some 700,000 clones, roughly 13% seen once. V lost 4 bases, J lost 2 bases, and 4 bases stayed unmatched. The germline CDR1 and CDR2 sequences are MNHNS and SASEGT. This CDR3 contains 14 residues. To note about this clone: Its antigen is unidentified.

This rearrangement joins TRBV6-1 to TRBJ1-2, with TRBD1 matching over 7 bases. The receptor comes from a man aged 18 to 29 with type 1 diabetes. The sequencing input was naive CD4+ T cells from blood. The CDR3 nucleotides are TGTGCCAGCAGTGGGACAGGACTAAACTATGGCTACACCTTC. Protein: CASSGTGLNYGYTF.